This T cell receptor beta chain was sequenced for a study of cytomegalovirus exposure and HLA in healthy donors. On this clone itself: Its antigen remains unidentified.

The study ran its PCR with 60 Vbeta and 13 Jbeta primers. Data came from immunoSEQ multiplex PCR; TCRdb stores just in-frame clones and leaves some out. The profile covers roughly 98,000 clones, with roughly 58% appearing a single time and around 5% taken by the ten largest. Nominally healthy donors provided the samples, though records likely missed some immune exposures. This CDR3 comprises 16 residues. Trimming shortened V by 7 bases and J by 4 bases, and 20 bases separated the two germline ends. From germline, CDR1 is MDHEN and CDR2 SYDVKM. Study conclusions and caveats: It was 160 or so TCR beta chains that were listed as cytomegalovirus-associated. Cytomegalovirus status was reportedly diagnosed by the classifier with high specificity and sensitivity.

The J gene is TRBJ1-3, the V gene TRBV28; D might be TRBD1 (6 bases). The sequenced material came from PBMCs. This sequence was found in a woman between 25 and 40 years old in good health and CMV-seropositive. CDR3 sequence (DNA): TGTGCCAGCACCACTCCAAACCAGGGGTCCGGAAACACCATATATTTT. As protein: CASTTPNQGSGNTIYF.